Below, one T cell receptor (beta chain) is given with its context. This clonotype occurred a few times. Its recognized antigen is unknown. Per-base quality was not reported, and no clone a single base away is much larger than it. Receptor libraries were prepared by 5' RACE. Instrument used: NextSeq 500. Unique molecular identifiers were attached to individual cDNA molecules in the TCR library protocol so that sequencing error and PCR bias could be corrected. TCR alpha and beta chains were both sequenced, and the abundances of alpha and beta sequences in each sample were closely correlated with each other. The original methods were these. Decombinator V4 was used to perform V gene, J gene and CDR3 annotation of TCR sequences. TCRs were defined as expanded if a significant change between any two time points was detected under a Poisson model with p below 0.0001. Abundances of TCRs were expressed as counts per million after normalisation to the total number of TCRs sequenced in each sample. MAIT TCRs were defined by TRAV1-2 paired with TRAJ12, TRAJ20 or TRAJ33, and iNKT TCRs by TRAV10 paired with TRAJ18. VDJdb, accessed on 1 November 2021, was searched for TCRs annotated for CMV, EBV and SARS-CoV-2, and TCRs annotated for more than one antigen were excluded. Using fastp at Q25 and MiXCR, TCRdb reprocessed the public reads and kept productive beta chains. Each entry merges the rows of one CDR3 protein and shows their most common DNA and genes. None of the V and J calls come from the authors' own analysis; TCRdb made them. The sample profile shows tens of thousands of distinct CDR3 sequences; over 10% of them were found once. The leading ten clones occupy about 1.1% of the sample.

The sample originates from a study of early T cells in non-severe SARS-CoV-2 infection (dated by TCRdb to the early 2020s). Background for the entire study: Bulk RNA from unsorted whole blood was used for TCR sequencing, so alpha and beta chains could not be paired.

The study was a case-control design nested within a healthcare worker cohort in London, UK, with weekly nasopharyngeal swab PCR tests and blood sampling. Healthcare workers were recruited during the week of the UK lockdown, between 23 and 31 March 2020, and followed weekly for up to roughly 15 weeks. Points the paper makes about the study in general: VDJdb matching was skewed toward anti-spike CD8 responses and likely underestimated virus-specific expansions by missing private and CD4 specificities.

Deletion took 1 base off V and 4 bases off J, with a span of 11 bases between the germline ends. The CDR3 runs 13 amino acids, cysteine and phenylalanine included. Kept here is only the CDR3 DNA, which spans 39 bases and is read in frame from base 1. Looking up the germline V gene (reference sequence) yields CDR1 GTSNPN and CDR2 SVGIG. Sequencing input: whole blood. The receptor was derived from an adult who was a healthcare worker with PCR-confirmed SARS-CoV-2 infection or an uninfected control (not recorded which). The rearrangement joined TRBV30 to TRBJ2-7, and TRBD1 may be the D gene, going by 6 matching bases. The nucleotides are TGTGCCTGGAGTGGGCGGACAGCTTACGAGCAGTACTTC. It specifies CAWSGRTAYEQYF.